The 20 T cell receptor beta chains presented below share a single source sample, sequenced in a study of blood T cells in healthy people across ages. Combining a sample-barcoded 5' primer with a J-beta primer mix, a second PCR ran for roughly 7 to 11 cycles. TCRdb independently ran MiXCR on the 5' RACE reads; one entry per CDR3 protein. The sample holds about 930,000 distinct CDR3 sequences; 25% to 35% are singletons and the top ten take roughly 10%. The sample was also reused in another study, on T cells of mothers and their children.

Source material: blood. Receptors were obtained from a woman aged 40 to 50 in good health.

V gene TRBV9 combines with J gene TRBJ2-7; TRBD2 matches 10 bases. The DNA end is more similar to TRBJ2-5, so the J call may be wrong. Germline CDR1 is SGDLS and CDR2 is YYNGEE. The CDR3 is 19 residues long. CDR3 DNA: TGTGCCAGCAGCGTCTCGTATGGGACTAGCGCGGGGGGGTTAGAGACCCAGTACTTC. It yields the protein CASSVSYGTSAGGLETQYF.

This clonotype was recorded a few times. The junction and the germline gene differ at one end; a read error may be behind it. The chain combines TRBV5-1 with TRBJ2-5, with D unclear. Germline CDR1 and CDR2: SGHRS and YFSETQ. The CDR3 sequence is 14 residues long. CDR3 sequence (DNA): TGCGCCTGCAGCTTGTACAGAGCCGAAGAGACCCAGTACTTC. The encoded protein is CACSLYRAEETQYF.

This clonotype showed up just once. A much larger clone differs by one base, so this may be a read error. The V gene is TRBV7-2, the J gene TRBJ2-6, with 7 bases aligning to TRBD1. The CDR3 is made up of 15 amino acids. Germline V CDR1 and CDR2: SGHTA, FQGNSA. The CDR3 sequence is CASTKGALGANVPTF. The CDR3 DNA follows: TGTGCCAGCACCAAGGGGGCGCTTGGGGCCAACGTCCCGACTTTC. Together with reference TRBV7-2 and TRBJ2-6, the CDR3 gives the full variable domain: GAGVSQSPSNKVTEKGKDVELRCDPISGHTALYWYRQSLGQGLEFLIYFQGNSAPDKSGLPSDRFSAERTGGSVSTLTIQRTQQEDSAVYLCASTKGALGANVPTFGAGSRLTVL.

The rearrangement joins TRBV3-1 to TRBJ2-5; D perhaps matches TRBD1 (5 bases). CDR1 and CDR2 from the germline V gene are LGHDT and YNNKEL (reference sequence). The V gene lost 1 base and the J gene lost 2 bases, with 14 bases spanning the gap. This CDR3 has 16 residues. The CDR3 here is CASSQAGSRTQETQYF. CDR3 DNA sequence: TGTGCCAGCAGCCAAGCTGGTAGCAGGACACAAGAGACCCAGTACTTC.

This clonotype was counted at least ten times. The rearrangement joins TRBV29-1 to TRBJ2-1, with 10 bases lining up with TRBD2. The CDR3 consists of 13 residues. CDR1 SQVTM and CDR2 ANQGSEA come from the germline V gene. Germline trimming cut 4 bases from V and 9 bases from J; bases unmatched to any gene: 6. CDR3 loop: CSVVRTSGFEQFF. The CDR3 DNA reads as TGCAGCGTTGTTAGGACTAGCGGTTTTGAGCAGTTCTTC.

The V and J genes are TRBV2 and TRBJ2-5; D unresolved. The J call may be incorrect, as the DNA end agrees better with TRBJ2-7. The CDR3 extends over 14 amino acids. Germline CDR1 and CDR2: SNHLY and FYNNEI. Here the CDR3 reads CASRGTEFSYEQYF. CDR3 DNA: TGTGCCAGCAGGGGTACAGAGTTCTCCTACGAGCAGTACTTC.

This clonotype has ten or more counts. The V and J genes are TRBV5-5 and TRBJ2-5, with a possible D match to TRBD2 (7 bases). V was shortened by 0 bases and J by 2 bases, with 14 bases between the two germline ends. The CDR3 contains 16 residues. CDR1 SGHKS and CDR2 YYEKEE come from the germline V gene (reference sequence). CDR3 sequence (DNA): TGTGCCAGCAGCTTGGGAGTGAGGGGGGGGCAAGAGACCCAGTACTTC. Encoded protein: CASSLGVRGGQETQYF. The full variable domain, completed using reference TRBV5-5 and TRBJ2-5, is DAGVTQSPTHLIKTRGQQVTLRCSPISGHKSVSWYQQVLGQGPQFIFQYYEKEERGRGNFPDRFSARQFPNYSSELNVNALLLGDSALYLCASSLGVRGGQETQYFGPGTRLLVL.

The sample holds a few counts of this clonotype. The V gene is TRBV20-1, the J gene TRBJ2-1; TRBD2 aligns across 10 bases. The V segment lost 4 bases and the J segment 0 bases; nucleotides outside the gene matches: 3. This CDR3 region has 15 residues. Per germline, CDR1 DFQATT and CDR2 SNEGSKA (reference sequence). The CDR3 reads CSATSGGSSYNEQFF. As DNA, the CDR3 is TGCAGTGCTACTAGCGGGGGCAGCTCCTACAATGAGCAGTTCTTC.

As for this clonotype: A single base separates this from a much larger clone, so it may be a read error. The chain uses TRBV7-8 and TRBJ2-7; a possible D gene is TRBD1 (5 bases). Germline loops: CDR1 SGHVS, CDR2 FQNEAQ. This CDR3 is 15 amino acids long. The germline V and J ends were trimmed by 5 bases and 4 bases, with 18 bases remaining between them. The CDR3 DNA follows: TGTGCCAGCAGCCAAAAGTGGAGACAGAAATACGAGCAGTACTTC. It yields the protein CASSQKWRQKYEQYF.

With regard to this clonotype: A much larger clone differs from this one at a single base, so this may be a read error. The rearrangement links TRBV7-3 to TRBJ1-1, with 9 bases matching TRBD1. CDR1 is SGHTA and CDR2 is FQGTGA in the germline V gene. The CDR3 length is 12 residues. Here the CDR3 reads CVSSDRQGGAFF. In DNA form, the CDR3 reads TGTGTCAGCAGCGATAGACAGGGGGGAGCTTTCTTT. Combining the CDR3 with reference TRBV7-3 and TRBJ1-1 gives the whole variable domain GAGVSQTPSNKVTEKGKYVELRCDPISGHTALYWYRQSLGQGPEFLIYFQGTGAADDSGLPNDRFFAVRPEGSVSTLKIQRTERGDSAVYLCVSSDRQGGAFFGQGTRLTVV.

This clonotype was detected only a few times. The chain joins TRBV11-2 to TRBJ1-1, with unresolved D. V lost 5 bases and J lost 5, with 15 bases in between. CDR1 SGHAT and CDR2 FQNNGV come from the germline V gene. There are 14 residues in the CDR3. This CDR3 reads CASSPPPLGTEAFF. The CDR3 DNA follows: TGTGCCAGCAGCCCCCCGCCTTTAGGGACTGAAGCTTTCTTT.

This clonotype showed up just a few times. This CDR3 is CASSQDETPYNQPQHF. The CDR3 DNA sequence: TGTGCCAGCAGCCAAGATGAGACACCCTACAATCAGCCCCAGCATTTT. The chain has TRBV4-2 and TRBJ1-5; D is ambiguous. The CDR3 totals 16 residues. The germline V and J ends were trimmed by 0 bases and 3 bases, with 12 bases remaining between them. Germline values: CDR1 LGHNA, CDR2 YNFKEQ.

A few counts support this clonotype. The gene calls are TRBV24-1 and TRBJ2-6; D is uncertain. Between the trimmed V and J ends, which lost 7 bases and 1 base, there was a span of 7 bases. The germline V gene encodes CDR1 KGHDR and CDR2 SFDVKD. The CDR3 length is 14 residues. DNA for the CDR3: TGTGCCACCAGGGGGAATTCTGGGGCCAACGTCCTGACTTTC. This gives the protein CATRGNSGANVLTF.

CDR3 sequence (DNA): TGCGCCAGCAGCTTGGTTGGGCGGCAGTTCAATGAGCAGTTCTTC. Translation gives CASSLVGRQFNEQFF. The gene calls are TRBV5-1 and TRBJ2-1; D not resolved. Germline CDR1 and CDR2: SGHRS and YFSETQ. V lost 0 bases and J lost 6, with 13 bases in between. This CDR3 region has 15 residues.

This clonotype came up a few times. The J gene is TRBJ2-3, the V gene TRBV20-1, with 13 bases aligning to TRBD2. Germline V lookup: CDR1 DFQATT, CDR2 SNEGSKA (reference sequence). The CDR3 has 15 residues. V gave up 6 bases and J gave up 2 bases; unmatched junction bases: 5. CDR3 sequence: CSAQGTSGATDTQYF. In nucleotides, the CDR3 is TGCAGTGCCCAAGGGACTAGCGGGGCCACAGATACGCAGTATTTT.

The V and J genes are TRBV7-9 and TRBJ2-1, with 14 bases matching TRBD2. CDR3 length: 16 amino acids. The junction had 6 bases not matched to a gene; V was cut back by 3 bases and J by 8 bases. The V gene's germline CDR1 is SEHNR and CDR2 FQNEAQ (reference sequence). CDR3 nucleotide sequence: TGTGCCAGCAGCTTCCCGACTAGCGGGGGGGAAGATGAGCAGTTCTTC. It yields the protein CASSFPTSGGEDEQFF.

This clonotype was picked up a small number of times. The rearrangement uses TRBV7-3 and TRBJ2-1; 8 bases map to TRBD1. CDR1 is SGHTA and CDR2 is FQGTGA in the germline V gene. The CDR3 length is 12 residues. V gave up 5 bases and J gave up 6 bases; unmatched junction bases: 0. The DNA for the CDR3 is TGTGCCAGCAGCACAGGGGGCAATGAGCAGTTCTTC. Translation gives CASSTGGNEQFF.

This clonotype has a count of ten or more. This chain joins TRBV19 and TRBJ2-3, with TRBD1 matching over 12 bases. Germline loops: CDR1 LNHDA, CDR2 SQIVND (reference sequence). The CDR3 is made up of 17 amino acids. With 5 bases clipped from V and 5 bases from J, the junction kept 11 bases outside the gene matches. CDR3 sequence reads: CASSPRDRGLKGDTQYF. As DNA, the CDR3 is TGTGCCAGTAGTCCCCGGGACAGGGGGCTTAAAGGAGATACGCAGTATTTT.

Note on this clonotype: The junction departs from germline at one end; a sequencing error may be responsible. The chain is built from TRBV5-1 and TRBJ1-1; 9 bases map to TRBD1. Germline CDR1 reads SGHRS; CDR2 reads YFSETQ. The CDR3 runs to 16 residues. The CDR3 DNA reads TGCACCAGCAGCTTGGGACAGGGAAGGATGAACACTGAAGCTTTCTTT. Residues: CTSSLGQGRMNTEAFF.

This clonotype was seen many times. This chain connects TRBV4-1 to TRBJ2-5; 10 bases agree with TRBD2. Trimming removed 3 bases from V and 5 bases from J; junction bases left unmatched: 12. The CDR3 loop spans 17 amino acids. CDR1 MGHRA and CDR2 YSYEKL come from the germline V gene. The CDR3 DNA follows: TGCGCCAGCAGCCACGGCTTAGCGGGGGGCGGCGTCGAGACCCAGTACTTC. Its protein is CASSHGLAGGGVETQYF.